This T cell receptor beta chain is drawn from a study of shared clonotypes between healthy human individuals. Study information: Sampling drew on donors who were a couple of women and a few men aged 18 to 49.

This clone was counted once. The germline gives CDR1 LGHNA, CDR2 YSLEER. The V end was cut by 0 bases, the J end by 0 bases, with 16 bases between. CDR3 size: 18 residues. Clones were sequenced by immunoSEQ multiplex PCR, and TCRdb holds only the in-frame ones, with some missing. Altogether some 2,000,000 clones are present, over 85% being singletons, with the ten largest covering roughly 0.13%. The rearrangement uses TRBV4-3 and TRBJ2-3; D not resolved. The sample consisted of naive CD4+ T cells sorted from blood. As for subset: CD45RA+ positively selected. The receptor's source is a man younger than 35 in good health. The CDR3 reads CASSQDLVAETSTDTQYF. The CDR3 DNA reads TGCGCCAGCAGCCAAGATTTGGTAGCTGAAACTAGCACAGATACGCAGTATTTT.